Following are 29 T cell receptor beta chains from one sample sequenced in a study of T cell responses to AZD1222 COVID-19 vaccine. Sequencing was performed with immunoSEQ multiplex PCR; in TCRdb, only in-frame clones are kept and a portion is missing. The sample comprises about 190,000 clones, approximately 87% of which are singletons, and under 3.5% rests with the top ten. This material consisted of peripheral blood, taken on day 0 of MenACWY control vaccination. The receptors come from an adult in good health.

This clone was seen a single time. The rearrangement links TRBV6-2 or TRBV6-3 to TRBJ1-2; D call uncertain. Germline loops: CDR1 MNHEY, CDR2 SVGEGT. The V end was cut by 2 bases, the J end by 5 bases, with 9 bases between. This CDR3 contains 13 residues. The CDR3 DNA reads TGTGCCAGCAGTTACGCTGGGGTTTATGGCTACACCTTC. Its translation: CASSYAGVYGYTF.

The chain joins TRBV10-3 to TRBJ2-1; 11 bases match TRBD2. Germline V gene lookup returns CDR1 ENHRY and CDR2 SYGVKD. V shed 6 bases, J shed 5 bases, and the junction held 9 bases outside the gene matches. The CDR3 consists of 16 residues. This CDR3 reads CAISDDSGRGNNEQFF. The CDR3 nucleotides are TGTGCCATCAGCGACGATAGCGGGAGGGGTAACAATGAGCAGTTCTTC.

The V call is TRBV5-1, the J call TRBJ2-6, with D possibly matching TRBD1 (5 bases). CDR3 length equals 15 residues. Germline loops: CDR1 SGHRS, CDR2 YFSETQ. V was clipped by 4 bases and J by 1 base, with 9 bases between them. The DNA for the CDR3 is TGCGCCAGCAGCGCCCAGGGATCTGGGGCCAACGTCCTGACTTTC. Amino acids: CASSAQGSGANVLTF. Looking up the rest from reference TRBV5-1 and TRBJ2-6 gives the full variable domain: KAGVTQTPRYLIKTRGQQVTLSCSPISGHRSVSWYQQTPGQGLQFLFEYFSETQRNKGNFPGRFSGRQFSNSRSEMNVSTLELGDSALYLCASSAQGSGANVLTFGAGSRLTVL.

The rearrangement joins TRBV6-5 to TRBJ1-5, with D unresolved. The V end was cut by 6 bases, the J end by 0 bases, with 9 bases between. This CDR3 is built from 14 residues. Germline CDR1 is MNHEY and CDR2 is SVGAGI. CDR3 in DNA: TGTGCCAGCAGGCCATACAGTAGCAATCAGCCCCAGCATTTT. Its translation: CASRPYSSNQPQHF.

The V gene is TRBV2, the J gene TRBJ2-2; D ambiguous. V was pared by 4 bases and J by 2 bases, with 11 bases between. Germline V gene lookup returns CDR1 SNHLY and CDR2 FYNNEI. The CDR3 consists of 15 residues. In nucleotides, the CDR3 is TGTGCCAGCAGTGGTGAGCAGACCAACACCGGGGAGCTGTTTTTT. This sequence encodes CASSGEQTNTGELFF.

The chain uses TRBV7-2 and TRBJ2-7; 13 bases are a match to TRBD2. V lost 5 bases to trimming and J lost 6 bases; unmatched junction nucleotides: 13. The CDR3 length is 17 residues. Germline CDR1 is SGHTA and CDR2 is FQGNSA. CDR3: CASSRAWTSGSLVEQYF. DNA of the CDR3: TGTGCCAGCAGCCGCGCTTGGACTAGCGGGAGCTTAGTCGAGCAGTACTTC.

This clone occurred a few times. The gene calls are TRBV7-8 and TRBJ2-1, with 11 bases aligning to TRBD2. V shed 5 bases and J 3 bases; nucleotides not matched to a gene: 3. The CDR3 loop spans 15 amino acids. Germline V lookup: CDR1 SGHVS, CDR2 FQNEAQ. The CDR3 loop is CASSATSGSYNEQFF. For the CDR3, the DNA is TGTGCCAGCAGCGCTACTAGCGGGAGCTACAATGAGCAGTTCTTC.

This chain joins TRBV7-2 and TRBJ2-2, with unresolved D. The V and J ends lost 5 bases and 6 bases respectively, with 19 bases between them. CDR3 length equals 16 residues. Germline V gene sequence: CDR1 SGHTA, CDR2 FQGNSA. The CDR3 protein is CASSPAPPSPAGELFF. For the CDR3, the DNA is TGTGCCAGCAGCCCCGCTCCCCCCAGTCCCGCCGGGGAGCTGTTTTTT.

The V call is TRBV27, the J call TRBJ1-1, with 7 bases identical to TRBD1. The CDR3 is 16 amino acids. The germline CDR1 and CDR2 sequences are MNHEY and SMNVEV (reference sequence). V lost 5 bases and J lost 0; bases outside the gene matches: 9. This CDR3 reads CASSIDRALMNTEAFF. CDR3 bases: TGTGCCAGCAGTATCGACAGGGCCCTCATGAACACTGAAGCTTTCTTT.

The chain is built from TRBV10-3 and TRBJ1-3; D unresolved. This CDR3 has 11 amino acids. The germline V gene has CDR1 ENHRY and CDR2 SYGVKD. V lost 11 bases and J lost 3, with 8 bases in between. Written as DNA, the CDR3 is TGTGCCGTAGAGGGTGGAAACACCATATATTTT. Encoded protein: CAVEGGNTIYF.

This clone ranks as medium-sized. In DNA, the CDR3 is TGTGCCATCAGTGAAGGGGGCGAAGGGGTTGGGCAAGAGACCCAGTACTTC. Translated, it gives CAISEGGEGVGQETQYF. This chain connects TRBV10-3 to TRBJ2-5; 7 nucleotides align to TRBD1. Germline-derived CDR1 and CDR2 are ENHRY and SYGVKD. J lost 2 bases, V lost 3 bases, and 12 bases had no gene match. This CDR3 has 17 residues.

V gene TRBV21-1 combines with J gene TRBJ2-3; TRBD2 was called by the table and not checked on the DNA. TRBV21-1 is flagged as a pseudogene. This CDR3 is built from 19 residues. The CDR3 is CASSKALQREGLGTDTQYF. The CDR3, as DNA: TGTGCCAGCAGCAAAGCGCTACAGCGGGAGGGCCTGGGCACAGATACGCAGTATTTT.

This clone was counted a single time. The chain couples TRBV28 to TRBJ1-2; tentatively, D is TRBD1 (6 bases). Germline V lookup: CDR1 MDHEN, CDR2 SYDVKM. V lost 5 bases to trimming and J lost 1 base, with 14 bases between them. This CDR3 has 15 residues. CDR3 amino acids: CASSPWGLDNYGYTF. DNA for the CDR3: TGTGCCAGCAGTCCATGGGGGCTGGATAACTATGGCTACACCTTC.

V and J are TRBV3-1 (or the pseudogene TRBV3-2) and TRBJ2-7, with 7 nucleotides matching TRBD1. CDR3 length: 12 residues. Germline lookup yields CDR1 LGHDT and CDR2 YNNKEL (reference sequence). J gave up 6 bases and V 4 bases, and 3 bases lay outside the gene matches. The DNA of the CDR3 is TGTGCCAGCAGCCTATGGGACAGCGAGCAGTACTTC. Translation: CASSLWDSEQYF.

The V gene is TRBV5-1, the J gene TRBJ2-1; 9 bases are a match to TRBD2. The trim removed 0 bases at V and 8 bases at J, leaving 6 bases unmatched. Germline assignment: CDR1 SGHRS and CDR2 YFSETQ. This CDR3 region has 15 residues. The CDR3 DNA sequence: TGCGCCAGCAGCTTGGGGGCTAGCGGGATAGATGAGCAGTTCTTC. Translation gives CASSLGASGIDEQFF.

The CDR3 region has the DNA TGTGCCAGCTCACTAAAGGGGTTGAATGAGCAGTTCTTC. This codes for CASSLKGLNEQFF. The J gene is TRBJ2-1, the V gene TRBV18; TRBD1 is a possible D gene (5 bases). This CDR3 spans 13 amino acids. The V gene lost 4 bases and the J gene lost 7 bases, with 11 bases spanning the gap. Germline V gene lookup returns CDR1 KGHSH and CDR2 LQKENI.

The genes are TRBV6-2 or TRBV6-3 and TRBJ2-2; TRBD1 is a possible D gene (5 bases). The ends were cut back, 6 bases at V and 6 bases at J, with 11 bases in the middle. CDR3 length: 13 amino acids. The germline V gene has CDR1 MNHEY and CDR2 SVGEGT. CDR3 in DNA: TGTGCCAGCAGCCCGACAGCTCCCGGGGAGCTGTTTTTT. Protein product: CASSPTAPGELFF.

The chain recombines TRBV18 with TRBJ2-7, with D possibly matching TRBD1 (5 bases). V was trimmed by 0 bases and J by 0 bases, leaving 6 bases between them. CDR1 is KGHSH and CDR2 is LQKENI in the germline V gene. The CDR3 length is 14 residues. The CDR3 DNA sequence: TGTGCCAGCTCACCACCCGACAGCTCCTACGAGCAGTACTTC. It yields the protein CASSPPDSSYEQYF.

The chain links TRBV28 to TRBJ1-2, with 7 bases identical to TRBD1. The CDR3 is made up of 18 amino acids. Trimming cost V 6 bases and J 6 bases; bases outside gene matches: 22. CDR1 and CDR2 from the germline V gene are MDHEN and SYDVKM. The chain's CDR3 is CASSSSGTAEQTANGYTF. CDR3 in DNA: TGTGCCAGCAGCTCAAGCGGGACAGCCGAACAGACTGCTAATGGCTACACCTTC.

The CDR3 region is CASGGEVGSPLHF. The CDR3 DNA reads as TGTGCCAGCGGTGGGGAAGTAGGTTCACCCCTCCACTTT. The genes are TRBV19 and TRBJ1-6; no definite D call. Trimming stripped 9 bases from V and 9 bases from J, with 15 bases between. The CDR3 sequence is 13 residues long. Germline V gives CDR1 LNHDA, CDR2 SQIVND (reference sequence).

This chain joins TRBV19 and TRBJ2-1; 7 bases fit TRBD2. CDR3 length: 14 residues. The germline V gene encodes CDR1 LNHDA and CDR2 SQIVND (reference sequence). Losses at the gene ends were 6 bases for V and 3 bases for J; bases not matched to a gene: 5. CDR3 sequence: CASSGGTVYNEQFF. The CDR3 bases are TGTGCCAGTAGCGGGGGGACGGTCTACAATGAGCAGTTCTTC.

This clone has only a few counts. The chain couples TRBV9 to TRBJ1-3; 7 bases map to TRBD1. Trimming took 2 bases from V and 0 from J; bases not matched to a gene: 2. This CDR3 region has 15 residues. The germline gives CDR1 SGDLS, CDR2 YYNGEE. CDR3 bases: TGTGCCAGCAGCGTGACAGGGAGCTCTGGAAACACCATATATTTT. Its protein product is CASSVTGSSGNTIYF.

The gene calls are TRBV3-1 (or the pseudogene TRBV3-2) and TRBJ1-3; possible D gene TRBD1, 5 bases. This CDR3 is 18 amino acids long. Trimming took off 7 bases at V and 4 bases at J, with 26 bases between the two ends. Germline lookup yields CDR1 LGHDT and CDR2 YNNKEL (reference sequence). CDR3 region: CASKRGLGGEAGGNTIYF. The DNA for the CDR3 is TGTGCCAGCAAGAGGGGTTTGGGAGGGGAGGCTGGAGGAAACACCATATATTTT.

Here the CDR3 reads CASSHPSQTEAFF. As DNA, the CDR3 is TGTGCCAGTTCTCACCCATCACAGACTGAAGCTTTCTTT. The V call is TRBV19, the J call TRBJ1-1; D remains unclear. CDR3 length: 13 amino acids. Trimming took off 8 bases at V and 5 bases at J, with 15 bases between the two ends. Germline CDR1 and CDR2: LNHDA and SQIVND (reference sequence).

This clone was found a few times. This chain links TRBV20-1 with TRBJ2-7; D is possibly TRBD1 (5 bases). Germline values: CDR1 DFQATT, CDR2 SNEGSKA (reference sequence). The CDR3 length is 11 residues. The ends were cut back, 6 bases at V and 3 bases at J, with 9 bases in the middle. The CDR3 here is CSAVGRYEQYF. As DNA, the CDR3 is TGCAGTGCGGTGGGGCGCTACGAGCAGTACTTC.

V usage is TRBV27 and J usage is TRBJ1-5; D is possibly TRBD1 (5 bases). The CDR3 runs 14 residues. Germline V gene lookup returns CDR1 MNHEY and CDR2 SMNVEV (reference sequence). V was clipped by 8 bases and J by 3 bases, with 14 bases between them. The CDR3, as DNA: TGTGCCAGCGGCCGGGCAGGGCCCAATCAGCCCCAGCATTTT. Encoded protein: CASGRAGPNQPQHF.

Comments on this clone: The same CDR3 is also encoded by other DNA sequences in this sample. The chain employs TRBV28 and TRBJ1-6; D ambiguous. The CDR3 runs 12 residues. V was trimmed by 3 bases and J by 10 bases, leaving 7 bases between them. Germline CDR1 is MDHEN and CDR2 is SYDVKM. The CDR3 sequence is CASSFRGSPLHF. DNA for the CDR3: TGTGCCAGCAGTTTCAGAGGGTCACCCCTCCACTTT.

The J gene is TRBJ1-5, the V gene TRBV4-1, with a weak D call TRBD1 (5 bases). The CDR3 contains 15 residues. V dropped 4 bases and J dropped 2 bases, with 12 bases sitting between them. The germline V gene encodes CDR1 MGHRA and CDR2 YSYEKL. The CDR3 sequence is CASSPSDSRNQPQHF. CDR3 sequence (DNA): TGCGCCAGCAGCCCGTCAGACAGTCGCAATCAGCCCCAGCATTTT.

This chain uses TRBV15 with TRBJ1-2, with D tentatively TRBD1 (5 bases). Deletions cut 0 bases from V and 8 bases from J, with 13 bases between. This CDR3 has 14 amino acids. The germline V gene has CDR1 LNHNV and CDR2 YYDKDF (reference sequence). The CDR3 is CATSRDRGDGGYTF. CDR3 sequence (DNA): TGTGCCACCAGCAGAGATCGTGGGGACGGGGGCTACACCTTC.